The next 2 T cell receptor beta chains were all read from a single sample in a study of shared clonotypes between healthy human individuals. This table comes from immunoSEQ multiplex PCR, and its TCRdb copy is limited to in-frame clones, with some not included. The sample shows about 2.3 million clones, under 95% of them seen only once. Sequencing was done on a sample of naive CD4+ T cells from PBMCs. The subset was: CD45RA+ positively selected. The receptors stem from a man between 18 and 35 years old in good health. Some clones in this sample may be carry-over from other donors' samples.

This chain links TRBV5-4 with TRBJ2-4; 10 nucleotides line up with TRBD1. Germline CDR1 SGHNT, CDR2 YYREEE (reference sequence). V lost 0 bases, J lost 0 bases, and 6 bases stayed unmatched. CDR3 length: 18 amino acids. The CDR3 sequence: CASSLVGTGEIAKNIQYF. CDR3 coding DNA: TGTGCCAGCAGCTTGGTTGGGACAGGGGAAATAGCCAAAAACATTCAGTACTTC.

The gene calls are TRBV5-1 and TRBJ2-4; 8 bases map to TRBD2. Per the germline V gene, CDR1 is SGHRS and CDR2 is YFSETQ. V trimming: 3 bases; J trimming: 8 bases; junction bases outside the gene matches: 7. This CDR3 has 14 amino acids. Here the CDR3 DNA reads TGCGCCAGCAGCTCTGACCCGGGAGGGGACATTCAGTACTTC. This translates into CASSSDPGGDIQYF.